The sequence of this T cell receptor beta chain was determined in a study of T cell repertoires in cytomegalovirus infection. Germline V CDR1 and CDR2: SGHAT, FQNNGV. This CDR3 has 13 residues. The V gene lost 5 bases and the J gene lost 5 bases, with 12 bases spanning the gap. Each CDR3 protein is one row after TCRdb ran MiXCR on the reads. Counted here are approximately 180,000 distinct CDR3 sequences, 7.5% to 10% occurring once; the ten biggest clones make up about 4.6%. This clonotype was picked up many times. This TCR derives from a human donor in good health (CMV status not recorded). Some clones in this sample may be carry-over from other donors' samples. Input material: PBMCs. The chain carries TRBV11-2 and TRBJ1-2; D remains unclear. The CDR3 region has the DNA TGTGCCAGCAGCCCGGATGCAGGATATGGCTACACCTTC. Protein product: CASSPDAGYGYTF.